A single sample gave rise to the 24 T cell receptor beta chains below, sequenced in a study of graft-versus-host responses after intestinal transplantation. Which antigens these TCRs recognize remains unknown. Assay: immunoSEQ multiplex PCR; the TCRdb copy retains only in-frame clones and omits some. The sample shows about 120,000 clones, 90% of them seen only once. The sample in question was unstimulated CD4+ T cells sorted from spleen or lymph node cells, obtained before intestinal transplant. These receptors all stem from a human donor who received an intestinal transplant.

J is TRBJ1-2 and V is TRBV5-4, with 9 bases fitting TRBD1. J was trimmed by 8 bases and V by 3 bases; bases with no gene match: 8. This CDR3 is built from 14 residues. Germline CDR1 and CDR2: SGHNT and YYREEE (reference sequence). The CDR3 nucleotides read TGTGCCAGCAGCTCAACCGGGACAGGGAACGGCTACACCTTC. Amino acids: CASSSTGTGNGYTF.

J is TRBJ2-5 and V is TRBV11-2, with TRBD2 matching 8 bases. The V gene's germline CDR1 is SGHAT and CDR2 FQNNGV. V shed 1 base, J shed 5 bases, and the junction held 9 bases outside the gene matches. The CDR3 sequence is 16 residues long. This chain's CDR3 is CASSLVPGLGYETQYF. DNA for the CDR3: TGTGCCAGCAGCTTAGTCCCGGGACTAGGATATGAGACCCAGTACTTC.

This sequence joins TRBV5-4 and TRBJ2-1, with 7 nucleotides matching TRBD1. J lost 0 bases, V lost 4 bases, and 1 base had no gene match. The CDR3 length is 14 residues. Germline lookup yields CDR1 SGHNT and CDR2 YYREEE (reference sequence). CDR3 amino acids: CASSRDSSYNEQFF. The CDR3 coding sequence is TGTGCCAGCAGCCGGGACAGCTCCTACAATGAGCAGTTCTTC.

The chain carries TRBV6-5 and TRBJ1-2; a possible D gene is TRBD1 (5 bases). The CDR3 runs to 14 residues. The germline V and J ends were trimmed by 2 bases and 5 bases, with 12 bases remaining between them. In germline, CDR1 is MNHEY, CDR2 SVGAGI. The CDR3, as DNA: TGTGCCAGCAGTTACATCCAGGGTAGGTATGGCTACACCTTC. It translates to CASSYIQGRYGYTF.

The V call is TRBV2, the J call TRBJ1-5; 7 bases map to TRBD1. The junction had 5 bases not matched to a gene; V was cut back by 9 bases and J by 3 bases. Looked up from germline, CDR1 is SNHLY and CDR2 is FYNNEI. CDR3 length: 13 residues. This CDR3 is CASHRGHNQPQHF. Written as DNA, the CDR3 is TGTGCCAGTCACAGGGGTCACAATCAGCCCCAGCATTTT.

The chain carries TRBV30 and TRBJ2-6, with 14 positions matching TRBD2. V dropped 4 bases and J dropped 2; count of bases not matched to a gene: 1. The CDR3 is 16 residues long. Germline CDR1 reads GTSNPN; CDR2 reads SVGIG (reference sequence). In nucleotides, the CDR3 is TGTGCCTGGAAGACTAGCGGGAGGGCTGGGGCCAACGTCCTGACTTTC. Protein sequence: CAWKTSGRAGANVLTF.

V gene TRBV9 combines with J gene TRBJ2-4; weak D call: TRBD2 (5 bases). Germline V CDR1 and CDR2: SGDLS, YYNGEE. The CDR3 is made up of 12 amino acids. V was shortened by 3 bases and J by 6 bases, with 7 bases between the two germline ends. The CDR3 spells CASSASGNIQYF. The DNA for the CDR3 is TGTGCCAGCAGCGCCAGCGGAAACATTCAGTACTTC.

As DNA, the CDR3 is TGTGCCATCAGTGCCATGGACAGGGGGCCCCGAGGCACTGAAGCTTTCTTT. This sequence encodes CAISAMDRGPRGTEAFF. V usage is TRBV10-3 and J usage is TRBJ1-1; 11 positions agree with TRBD1. The CDR3 runs 17 residues. Germline CDR1 is ENHRY and CDR2 is SYGVKD. The V segment lost 4 bases and the J segment 4 bases; nucleotides outside the gene matches: 11.

The chain links TRBV7-9 to TRBJ2-5, with a weak D call TRBD2 (6 bases). CDR1 and CDR2 from the germline V gene are SEHNR and FQNEAQ (reference sequence). CDR3 length: 15 residues. Trimming stripped 0 bases from V and 7 bases from J, with 15 bases between. DNA for the CDR3: TGTGCCAGCAGCTTAGCAGGGACTGGGCGGGGGACCCAGTACTTC. Protein: CASSLAGTGRGTQYF.

This sequence joins TRBV5-1 and TRBJ2-7, with TRBD1 as a possible D gene (6 bases). The V gene lost 4 bases and the J gene lost 2 bases, with 28 bases spanning the gap. This CDR3 has 19 amino acids. Germline lookup yields CDR1 SGHRS and CDR2 YFSETQ. CDR3: CASSRWVSSQGEVAYEQYF. The CDR3 DNA sequence: TGCGCCAGCAGCCGGTGGGTATCGTCACAGGGAGAGGTAGCCTACGAGCAGTACTTC.

The chain recombines TRBV14 with TRBJ2-1; 7 nucleotides agree with TRBD1. CDR1 SGHDN and CDR2 FVKESK come from the germline V gene. The J segment lost 3 bases and the V segment lost 1 base, leaving 3 bases of the junction unmatched. The CDR3 totals 15 residues. The CDR3 loop reads CASSQAGTVYNEQFF. CDR3 nucleotides: TGTGCCAGCAGCCAAGCTGGGACAGTCTACAATGAGCAGTTCTTC.

This chain connects TRBV5-1 to TRBJ1-6; D is ambiguous. The CDR3 sequence is 14 residues long. V lost 0 bases and J 8 bases, leaving 9 bases between the germline ends. The V gene's germline CDR1 is SGHRS and CDR2 YFSETQ. The CDR3 here is CASSLAPTDSPLHF. The DNA of the CDR3 is TGCGCCAGCAGCTTGGCGCCAACGGATTCACCCCTCCACTTT.

This chain connects TRBV6-1 to TRBJ1-2; 9 nucleotides align to TRBD1. CDR1 and CDR2 (germline): MNHNS, SASEGT. The trim removed 3 bases at V and 6 bases at J, leaving 5 bases unmatched. This CDR3 is built from 14 residues. CDR3 coding DNA: TGTGCCAGCAGTGACCTACAGGGGGCGAATGGCTACACCTTC. This codes for CASSDLQGANGYTF.

The chain combines TRBV5-1 with TRBJ2-7, with 9 bases identical to TRBD1. This CDR3 has 16 residues. From germline, CDR1 is SGHRS and CDR2 YFSETQ. V gave up 5 bases and J gave up 4 bases; unmatched junction bases: 13. This CDR3 is CASSPAGQGILYEQYF. DNA of the CDR3: TGCGCCAGCAGTCCCGCTGGACAGGGGATTCTGTACGAGCAGTACTTC.

J is TRBJ2-1 and V is TRBV5-1; 8 positions agree with TRBD2. The ends lost 4 bases at V and 5 bases at J; junction bases unmatched: 5. The CDR3 totals 14 residues. Germline values: CDR1 SGHRS, CDR2 YFSETQ. This chain's CDR3 is CASSPGGVNNEQFF. CDR3 DNA sequence: TGCGCCAGCAGCCCCGGGGGGGTGAACAATGAGCAGTTCTTC. Complete variable domain (other parts from reference TRBV5-1 and TRBJ2-1): KAGVTQTPRYLIKTRGQQVTLSCSPISGHRSVSWYQQTPGQGLQFLFEYFSETQRNKGNFPGRFSGRQFSNSRSEMNVSTLELGDSALYLCASSPGGVNNEQFFGPGTRLTVL.

J is TRBJ1-1 and V is TRBV2; weak D call: TRBD1 (5 bases). CDR1 and CDR2 from the germline V gene are SNHLY and FYNNEI. The CDR3 is 12 amino acids. Trimming stripped 3 bases from V and 10 bases from J, with 12 bases between. CDR3 sequence (DNA): TGTGCCAGCAGTGATCAGGGAATAGGAGCTTTCTTT. As protein: CASSDQGIGAFF. Variable domain in full (rest from reference TRBV2 and TRBJ1-1): EPEVTQTPSHQVTQMGQEVILRCVPISNHLYFYWYRQILGQKVEFLVSFYNNEISEKSEIFDDQFSVERPDGSNFTLKIRSTKLEDSAMYFCASSDQGIGAFFGQGTRLTVV.

Comment on this clone: Other DNA sequences in the same sample also yield this CDR3. The chain has TRBV7-7 and TRBJ2-7; D unclear. CDR3 size: 15 residues. Trimming removed 0 bases from V and 1 base from J, with 10 bases in between. Germline loops: CDR1 SSHAT, CDR2 FNYEAQ (reference sequence). The CDR3, as DNA: TGTGCCAGCAGCTTAGCGGCAGGCGAATCCTACGAGCAGTACTTC. Its protein is CASSLAAGESYEQYF.

The CDR3 loop is CASSRTSGVTGELFF. The CDR3 nucleotides are TGTGCCAGCAGCCGGACTAGCGGAGTTACCGGGGAGCTGTTTTTT. This sequence joins TRBV14 and TRBJ2-2; 10 bases are a match to TRBD2. Germline V gene sequence: CDR1 SGHDN, CDR2 FVKESK. V dropped 4 bases and J dropped 5; count of bases not matched to a gene: 4. The CDR3 length is 15 residues.

The chain recombines TRBV28 with TRBJ1-3; a weak D match, TRBD1 (6 bases). Trimming took 7 bases from V and 5 from J, leaving 21 bases between them. Germline lookup yields CDR1 MDHEN and CDR2 SYDVKM. The CDR3 is 16 residues long. The chain's CDR3 is CASIPDTGTLRNTIYF. DNA of the CDR3: TGTGCCAGCATACCCGATACCGGGACACTGAGAAACACCATATATTTT.

This rearrangement joins TRBV19 to TRBJ1-4, with D maybe TRBD1 (5 bases). Germline V gene sequence: CDR1 LNHDA, CDR2 SQIVND (reference sequence). This CDR3 comprises 13 residues. V was clipped by 5 bases and J by 8 bases, with 12 bases between them. The CDR3 loop is CASSLRGKEKLFF. The CDR3 nucleotides are TGTGCCAGTAGTCTCCGGGGGAAAGAAAAACTGTTTTTT.

This sequence joins TRBV6-5 and TRBJ2-1; tentative D call: TRBD2 (6 bases). The germline gives CDR1 MNHEY, CDR2 SVGAGI. The CDR3 loop spans 12 amino acids. V was cut by 7 bases and J by 6 bases, with 10 bases left in between. CDR3 amino acids: CASTHGGNEQFF. The CDR3 nucleotides are TGTGCCAGCACCCACGGGGGCAATGAGCAGTTCTTC.

The chain couples TRBV25-1 to TRBJ2-1; 10 bases agree with TRBD2. J gave up 6 bases and V 3 bases, and 11 bases lay outside the gene matches. CDR1 is MGHDK and CDR2 is SYGVNS in the germline V gene. The CDR3 spans 17 residues. The CDR3 loop is CASSDRKLAGRFNEQFF. The CDR3 DNA reads as TGTGCCAGCAGTGACCGAAAACTAGCGGGGCGATTCAATGAGCAGTTCTTC.

The chain has TRBV15 and TRBJ2-5; D possibly corresponds to TRBD1 (6 bases). Judging by the DNA end, TRBJ2-7 fits better; the J call may be wrong. Germline loops: CDR1 LNHNV, CDR2 YYDKDF (reference sequence). This CDR3 is 14 amino acids long. DNA of the CDR3: TGTGCCACCAGCAGAGTATCAGGGACATACGAGCAGTACTTC. It translates to CATSRVSGTYEQYF.

This chain links TRBV2 with TRBJ2-4, with D tentatively TRBD1 (5 bases). The V gene lost 4 bases and the J gene lost 4 bases, with 8 bases spanning the gap. Germline CDR1 SNHLY, CDR2 FYNNEI. This CDR3 comprises 13 residues. The CDR3 DNA is TGTGCCAGCAGTGGCCAGGGAAAAAACATTCAGTACTTC. Amino acids: CASSGQGKNIQYF.